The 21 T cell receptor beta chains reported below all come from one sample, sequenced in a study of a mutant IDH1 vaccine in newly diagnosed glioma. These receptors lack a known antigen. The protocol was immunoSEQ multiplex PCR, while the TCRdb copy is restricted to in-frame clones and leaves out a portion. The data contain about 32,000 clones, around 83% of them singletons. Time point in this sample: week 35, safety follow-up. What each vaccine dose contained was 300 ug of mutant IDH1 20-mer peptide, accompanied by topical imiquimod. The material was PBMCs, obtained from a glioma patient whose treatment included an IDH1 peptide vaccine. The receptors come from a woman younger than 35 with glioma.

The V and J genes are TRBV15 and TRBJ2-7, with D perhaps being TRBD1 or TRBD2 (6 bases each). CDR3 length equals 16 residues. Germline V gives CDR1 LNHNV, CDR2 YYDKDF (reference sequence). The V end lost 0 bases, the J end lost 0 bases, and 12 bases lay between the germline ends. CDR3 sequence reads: CATSRDRGGFSYEQYF. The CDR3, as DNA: TGTGCCACCAGCAGAGATCGAGGGGGGTTCTCCTACGAGCAGTACTTC.

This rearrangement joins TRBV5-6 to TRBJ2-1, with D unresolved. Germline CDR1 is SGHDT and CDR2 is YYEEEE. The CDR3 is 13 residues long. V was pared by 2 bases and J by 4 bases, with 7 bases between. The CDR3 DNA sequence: TGTGCCAGCAGCTTCGGCCGGTACAATGAGCAGTTCTTC. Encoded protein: CASSFGRYNEQFF.

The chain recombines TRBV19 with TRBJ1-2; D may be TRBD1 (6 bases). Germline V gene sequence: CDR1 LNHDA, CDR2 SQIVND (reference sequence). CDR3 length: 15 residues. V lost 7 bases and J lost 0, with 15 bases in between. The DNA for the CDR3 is TGTGCCAGTAAAAACCCGGGGGGCACTAACTATGGCTACACCTTC. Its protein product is CASKNPGGTNYGYTF.

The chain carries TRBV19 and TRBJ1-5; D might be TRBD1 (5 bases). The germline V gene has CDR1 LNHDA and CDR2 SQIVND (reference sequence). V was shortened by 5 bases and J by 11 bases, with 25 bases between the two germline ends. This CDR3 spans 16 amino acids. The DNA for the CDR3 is TGTGCCAGTAGTGCCAAACACGGACCGGCAGTGGGGGCCCAGCATTTT. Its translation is CASSAKHGPAVGAQHF.

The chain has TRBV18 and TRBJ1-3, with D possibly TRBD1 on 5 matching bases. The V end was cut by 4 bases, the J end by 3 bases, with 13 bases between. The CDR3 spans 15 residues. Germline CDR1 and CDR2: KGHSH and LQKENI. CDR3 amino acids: CASSQEGIGGNTIYF. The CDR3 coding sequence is TGTGCCAGCTCACAGGAGGGGATAGGTGGAAACACCATATATTTT.

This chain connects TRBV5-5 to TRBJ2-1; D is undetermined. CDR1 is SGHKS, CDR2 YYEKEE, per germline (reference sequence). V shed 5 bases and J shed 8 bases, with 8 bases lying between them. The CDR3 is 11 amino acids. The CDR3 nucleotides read TGTGCCAGCAGGGGTTTCGATGAGCAGTTCTTC. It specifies CASRGFDEQFF.

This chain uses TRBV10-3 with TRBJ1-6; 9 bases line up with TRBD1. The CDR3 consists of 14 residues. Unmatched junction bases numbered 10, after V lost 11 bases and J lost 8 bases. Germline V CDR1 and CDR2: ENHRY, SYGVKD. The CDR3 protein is CASQGQGFDSPLHF. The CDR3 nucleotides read TGTGCCTCCCAGGGACAGGGATTCGATTCACCCCTCCACTTT.

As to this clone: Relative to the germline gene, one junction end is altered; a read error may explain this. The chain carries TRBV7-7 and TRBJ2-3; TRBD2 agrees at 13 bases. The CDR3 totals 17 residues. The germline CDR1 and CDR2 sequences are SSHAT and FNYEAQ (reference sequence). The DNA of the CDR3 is TGTGCTAGCAGCTTAGGACTAGCGGGGGATCGCACAGATACGCAGTATTTT. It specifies CASSLGLAGDRTDTQYF.

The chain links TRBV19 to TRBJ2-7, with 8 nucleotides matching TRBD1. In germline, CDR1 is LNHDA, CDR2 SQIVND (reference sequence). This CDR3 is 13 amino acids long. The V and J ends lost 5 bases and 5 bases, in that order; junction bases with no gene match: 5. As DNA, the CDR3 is TGTGCCAGTAGTCCGACAGGGGAGAACGAGCAGTACTTC. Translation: CASSPTGENEQYF.

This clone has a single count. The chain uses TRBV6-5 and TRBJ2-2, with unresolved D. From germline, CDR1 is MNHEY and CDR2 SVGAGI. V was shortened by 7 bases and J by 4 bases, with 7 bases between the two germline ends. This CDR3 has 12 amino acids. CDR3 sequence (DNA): TGTGCCAGCACTCGGTCCACCGGGGAGCTGTTTTTT. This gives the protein CASTRSTGELFF.

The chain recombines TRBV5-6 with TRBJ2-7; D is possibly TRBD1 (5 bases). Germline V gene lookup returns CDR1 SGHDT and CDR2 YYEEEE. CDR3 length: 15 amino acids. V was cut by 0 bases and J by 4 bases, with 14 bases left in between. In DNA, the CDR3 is TGTGCCAGCAGCTTGGGGGGCCATTACTCTTACGAGCAGTACTTC. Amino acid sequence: CASSLGGHYSYEQYF.

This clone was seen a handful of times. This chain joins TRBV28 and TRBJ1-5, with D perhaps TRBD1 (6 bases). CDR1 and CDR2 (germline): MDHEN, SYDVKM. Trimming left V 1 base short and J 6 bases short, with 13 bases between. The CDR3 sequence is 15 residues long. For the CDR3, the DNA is TGTGCCAGCAGTTTATTGGCCGGACAGCGTCAGCCCCAGCATTTT. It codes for CASSLLAGQRQPQHF.

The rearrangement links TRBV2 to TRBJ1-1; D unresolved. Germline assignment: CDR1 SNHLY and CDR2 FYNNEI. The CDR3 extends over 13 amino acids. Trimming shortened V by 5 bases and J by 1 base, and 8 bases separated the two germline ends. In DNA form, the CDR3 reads TGTGCCAGCAGTACGCGTCAGAACACTGAAGCTTTCTTT. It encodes CASSTRQNTEAFF.

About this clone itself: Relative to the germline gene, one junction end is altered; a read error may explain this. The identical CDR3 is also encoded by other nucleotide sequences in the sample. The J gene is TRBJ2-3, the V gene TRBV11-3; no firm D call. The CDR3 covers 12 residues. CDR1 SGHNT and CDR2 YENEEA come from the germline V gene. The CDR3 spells CASSLGERTQYF. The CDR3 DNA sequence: TGTGCCAGCAGCTTAGGAGAAAGAACGCAATATTTT.

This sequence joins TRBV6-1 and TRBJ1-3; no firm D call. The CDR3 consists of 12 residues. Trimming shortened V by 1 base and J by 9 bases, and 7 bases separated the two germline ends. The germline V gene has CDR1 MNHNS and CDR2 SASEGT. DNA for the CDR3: TGTGCCAGCAGTGAAGAAGTGGGCACCATATATTTT. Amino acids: CASSEEVGTIYF.

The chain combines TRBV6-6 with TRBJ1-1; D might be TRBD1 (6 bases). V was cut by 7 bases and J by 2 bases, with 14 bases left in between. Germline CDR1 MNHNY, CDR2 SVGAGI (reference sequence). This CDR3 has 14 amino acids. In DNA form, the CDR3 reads TGTGCCAGCACCTTCAGGGGAGCCAACACTGAAGCTTTCTTT. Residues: CASTFRGANTEAFF.

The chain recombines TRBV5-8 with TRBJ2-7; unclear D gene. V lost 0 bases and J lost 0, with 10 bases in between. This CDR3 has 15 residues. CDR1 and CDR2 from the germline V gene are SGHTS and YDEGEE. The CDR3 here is CASSLDGGPSYEQYF. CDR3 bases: TGTGCCAGCAGCTTGGACGGCGGCCCCTCCTACGAGCAGTACTTC.

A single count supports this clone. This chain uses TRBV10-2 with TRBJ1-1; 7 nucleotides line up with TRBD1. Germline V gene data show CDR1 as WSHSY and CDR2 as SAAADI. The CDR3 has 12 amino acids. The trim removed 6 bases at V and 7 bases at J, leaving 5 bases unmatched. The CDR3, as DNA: TGCGCCAGCAGGACAGGGAATAGTGAAGCTTTCTTT. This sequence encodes CASRTGNSEAFF.

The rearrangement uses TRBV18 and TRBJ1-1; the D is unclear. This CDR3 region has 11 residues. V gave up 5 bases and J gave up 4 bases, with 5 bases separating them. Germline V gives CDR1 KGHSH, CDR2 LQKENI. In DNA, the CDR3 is TGTGCCAGCTCATGGGGCACTGAAGCTTTCTTT. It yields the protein CASSWGTEAFF.

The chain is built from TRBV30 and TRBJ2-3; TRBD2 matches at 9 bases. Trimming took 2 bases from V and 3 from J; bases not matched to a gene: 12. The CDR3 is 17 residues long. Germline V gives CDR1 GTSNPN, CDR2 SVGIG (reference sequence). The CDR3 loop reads CAWSSFSSGGITDTQYF. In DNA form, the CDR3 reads TGTGCCTGGAGTTCCTTTTCCAGCGGGGGGATTACAGATACGCAGTATTTT.

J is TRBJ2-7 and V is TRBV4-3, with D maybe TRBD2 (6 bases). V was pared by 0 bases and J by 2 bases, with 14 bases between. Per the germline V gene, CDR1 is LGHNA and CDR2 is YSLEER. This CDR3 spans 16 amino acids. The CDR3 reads CASSQDHGSITYEQYF. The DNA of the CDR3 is TGCGCCAGCAGCCAAGATCACGGGAGCATAACCTACGAGCAGTACTTC.